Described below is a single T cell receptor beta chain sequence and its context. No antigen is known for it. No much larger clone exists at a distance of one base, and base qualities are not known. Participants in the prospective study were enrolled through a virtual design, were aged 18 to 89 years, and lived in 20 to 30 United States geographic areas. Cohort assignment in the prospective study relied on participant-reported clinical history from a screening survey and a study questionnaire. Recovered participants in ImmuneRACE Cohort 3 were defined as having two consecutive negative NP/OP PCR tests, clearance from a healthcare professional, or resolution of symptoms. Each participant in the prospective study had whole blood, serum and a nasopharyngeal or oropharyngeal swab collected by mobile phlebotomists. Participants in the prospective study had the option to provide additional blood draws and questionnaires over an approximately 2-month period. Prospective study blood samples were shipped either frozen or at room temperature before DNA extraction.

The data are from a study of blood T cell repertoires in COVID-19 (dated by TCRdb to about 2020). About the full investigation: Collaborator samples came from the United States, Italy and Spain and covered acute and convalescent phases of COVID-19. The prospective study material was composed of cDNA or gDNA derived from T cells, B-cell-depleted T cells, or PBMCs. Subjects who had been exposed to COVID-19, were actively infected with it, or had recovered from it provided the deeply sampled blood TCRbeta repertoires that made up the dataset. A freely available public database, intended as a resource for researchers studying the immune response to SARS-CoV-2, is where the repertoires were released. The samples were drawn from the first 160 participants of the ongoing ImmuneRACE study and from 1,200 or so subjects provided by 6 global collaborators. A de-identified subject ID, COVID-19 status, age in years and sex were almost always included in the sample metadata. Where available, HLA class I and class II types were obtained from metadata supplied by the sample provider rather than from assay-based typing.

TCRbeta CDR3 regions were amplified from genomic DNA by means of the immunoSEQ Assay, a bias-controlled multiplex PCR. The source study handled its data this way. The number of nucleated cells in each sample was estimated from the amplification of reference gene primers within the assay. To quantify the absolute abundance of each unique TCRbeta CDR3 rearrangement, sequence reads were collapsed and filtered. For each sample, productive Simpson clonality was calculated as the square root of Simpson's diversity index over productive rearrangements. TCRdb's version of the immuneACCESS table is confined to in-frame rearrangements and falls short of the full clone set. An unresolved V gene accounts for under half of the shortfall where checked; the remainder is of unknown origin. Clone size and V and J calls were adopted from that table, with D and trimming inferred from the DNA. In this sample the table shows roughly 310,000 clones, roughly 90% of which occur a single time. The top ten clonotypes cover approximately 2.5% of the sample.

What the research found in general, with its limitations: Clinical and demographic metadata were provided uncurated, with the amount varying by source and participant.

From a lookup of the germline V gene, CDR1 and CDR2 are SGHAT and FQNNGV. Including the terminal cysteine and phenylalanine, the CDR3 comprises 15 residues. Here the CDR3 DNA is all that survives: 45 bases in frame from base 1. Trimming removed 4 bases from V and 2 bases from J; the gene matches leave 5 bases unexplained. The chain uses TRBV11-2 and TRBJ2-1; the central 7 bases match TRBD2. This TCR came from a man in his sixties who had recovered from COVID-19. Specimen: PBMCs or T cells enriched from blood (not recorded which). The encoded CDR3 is CASSSQAGTYNEQFF. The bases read TGTGCCAGCAGCTCACAAGCGGGAACCTACAATGAGCAGTTCTTC.